The 5 T cell receptor beta chains below all came from one sample that was sequenced in a study of cytomegalovirus exposure and HLA in healthy donors. The PCR contained 60 Vbeta and 13 Jbeta primers. The repertoire was sequenced with immunoSEQ multiplex PCR; TCRdb's copy has only in-frame clones and lacks some. The table includes around 110,000 clones, 9% to 10% detected once. The sequenced sample consisted of PBMCs. Source of these receptors: a man aged 25-45 years in good health and CMV-seronegative.

In this sample, this clone turned up a few times. The chain uses TRBV28 and TRBJ2-7; TRBD2 might be the D (6 bases). This CDR3 contains 13 residues. Germline V gene sequence: CDR1 MDHEN, CDR2 SYDVKM. Deletions cut 4 bases from V and 6 bases from J, with 13 bases between. The CDR3 DNA is TGTGCCAGCAGTTCCATTCAGGGAGGCGAGCAGTACTTC. It yields the protein CASSSIQGGEQYF. Using reference TRBV28 and TRBJ2-7 for the parts outside the CDR3, the full variable domain is DVKVTQSSRYLVKRTGEKVFLECVQDMDHENMFWYRQDPGLGLRLIYFSYDVKMKEKGDIPEGYSVSREKKERFSLILESASTNQTSMYLCASSSIQGGEQYFGPGTRLTVT.

This clone was counted only a few times. The same CDR3 can be traced to other DNA sequences in this sample. In DNA form, the CDR3 reads TGTGCCAGCACCCTAGCGGGAAATAGATACGAGCAGTACTTC. It specifies CASTLAGNRYEQYF. The chain couples TRBV28 to TRBJ2-7; 9 bases align to TRBD2. V lost 7 bases and J lost 4; bases outside the gene matches: 8. CDR3 length equals 14 residues. Germline CDR1 MDHEN, CDR2 SYDVKM.

The rearrangement uses TRBV9 and TRBJ1-3; weak D call: TRBD1 (5 bases). With 4 bases removed from V and 0 bases from J, the gap between germline ends came to 8 bases. This CDR3 spans 14 amino acids. The germline V gene has CDR1 SGDLS and CDR2 YYNGEE. The DNA of the CDR3 is TGTGCCAGCAGCCCGGGACTCTCTGGAAACACCATATATTTT. Translating it yields CASSPGLSGNTIYF. Filled out from reference TRBV9 and TRBJ1-3, the complete variable domain reads DSGVTQTPKHLITATGQRVTLRCSPRSGDLSVYWYQQSLDQGLQFLIQYYNGEERAKGNILERFSAQQFPDLHSELNLSSLELGDSALYFCASSPGLSGNTIYFGEGSWLTVV.

This clone has just a few counts. This chain connects TRBV5-4 to TRBJ2-5; TRBD1 might be the D (6 bases). This CDR3 spans 15 amino acids. V lost 0 bases, J lost 2 bases, and 11 bases lay in between. Germline CDR1 reads SGHNT; CDR2 reads YYREEE (reference sequence). This chain's CDR3 is CASSLGGRIQETQYF. In nucleotides, the CDR3 is TGTGCCAGCAGCTTGGGGGGGCGGATACAAGAGACCCAGTACTTC.

This clone has more than one count but fewer than ten. Other DNA sequences from this sample encode an identical CDR3 as well. V is TRBV6-6 and J is TRBJ2-7, with unresolved D. The CDR3 is 15 amino acids. The germline V gene encodes CDR1 MNHNY and CDR2 SVGAGI (reference sequence). The V gene lost 2 bases and the J gene lost 4 bases, with 15 bases spanning the gap. DNA for the CDR3: TGTGCCAGCAGTTACGCGTCCAGGTCCACATACGAGCAGTACTTC. It codes for CASSYASRSTYEQYF.